This T cell receptor beta chain comes out of a study of blood T cells in healthy people across ages. A J-beta primer mix and a sample-barcoded 5' primer were used in a second PCR of about 7 to 12 cycles. TCRdb ran MiXCR on the 5' RACE reads and lists one entry per CDR3 protein. Of approximately 760,000 distinct CDR3 sequences in the sample, 20% to 25% were seen once. Per germline, CDR1 SGHRS and CDR2 YFSETQ. The CDR3 spans 18 residues. Trimming took 2 bases from V and 3 from J, leaving 21 bases between them. This clonotype was found a few times. In addition, the sample was reused for a study of T cells of mothers and their children. That report notes: For unrelated pairs as for related ones, thymic selection shapes TCR recombination output similarly.

The clonotype was recovered from a boy between 10 and 17 years old in good health. V is TRBV5-1 and J is TRBJ2-1; D might be TRBD2 (6 bases). Sequencing was performed on blood. CDR3 in amino acids: CASSFPRRGGHGYNEQFF. The CDR3 DNA is TGCGCCAGCAGCTTTCCTCGGCGGGGAGGACACGGCTACAATGAGCAGTTCTTC.